This T cell receptor beta chain was sequenced during a study of blood T cells in healthy people across ages (dated by TCRdb to between 2015 and 2017). In the study overall: In model experiments, template switching captured about one uniquely barcoded TCR beta cDNA molecule for every two T cells. The study measured age-related changes in TCR beta repertoire diversity using deep sequencing normalized with unique cDNA molecular identifiers. The donors were split into four age groups: young (average approximately 16 years), middle-aged (about 40), aged (more than 60) and long-lived (approximately 80). The study analyzed two additional independent replicas of 1 million unique cDNA reads from the same blood draw for two donors, one aged 18 to 30 and one aged 80 or older.

Libraries were constructed by 5' RACE. Sequencing used an Illumina HiSeq 2500. A second PCR of about 7 to 12 cycles was performed with a sample-barcoded 5' primer and a J-beta primer mix. A template-switch 5' adaptor carrying 12 random nucleotides introduced a unique molecular identifier onto each TCR beta cDNA molecule. Each sample yielded at least 2.5 million CDR3-containing paired-end reads. The Mint cDNA synthesis kit, primed by a TRBC-specific oligonucleotide, was used to synthesize first-strand cDNA from all RNA. Following uracil-DNA glycosylase treatment, all cDNA underwent a first 18-cycle PCR with the universal primers M1SS and BC2_uni_R. The study's processing was this. For normalization, 1 million high-quality reads, each with a distinct molecular identifier, were randomly selected from each sample. Reads sharing molecular identifiers were discarded rather than binned into consensus sequences. MiTCR, run with a Q25 quality threshold and the strictest error-elimination algorithm, handled CDR3 identification, clonotype clustering and error correction. A nonparametric unseen species model with Euler transformation was used to estimate a lower bound on total TCR beta diversity. The public sequencing data were trimmed at Q25 with fastp and processed into clonotypes with MiXCR by TCRdb, which kept only in-frame beta chains. When rows share a CDR3 protein, they turn into one entry using the most common DNA and genes. Clone size and V and J calls follow TCRdb, not the original study. Here the sample has 780,000 or so distinct CDR3 sequences; more than 20% occur a single time. 3.7% of the sample is held by the ten biggest clonotypes.

This clonotype was detected only a few times. This clone's antigen is unknown. No quality values exist for individual bases; no much larger clone is one base distant. The CDR3, cysteine through phenylalanine, is 17 amino acids long. The read is trimmed to its CDR3 DNA, 51 bases read in frame from base 1. From a lookup of the germline V gene, CDR1 and CDR2 are SNHLY and FYNNEI. Trimming takes 6 bases off V and 8 bases off J; junction bases not matched to a gene: 11. Overall study outcomes, separate from this receptor: Conclusive comparison of naive and antigen-experienced compartments was prevented by the profiling of bulk unsorted PBMCs. As age increased, observed TCR beta diversity per million T cells dropped in a roughly linear way, and a significant reduction was already evident by age 40. Compared with the aged group, more naive CD4+ T cells, fewer expanded clones and increased TCR diversity were shown by the long-lived group, suggesting age selection. The CMV infection status of donors was not known, potentially confounding age-related changes in expanded clonotypes. There was a strong correlation between observed TCR beta diversity and the percentage of naive T cells measured by flow cytometry. Total diversity estimates from one million sequenced T cells were considered lower bounds and underestimates.

The approximately 39 donors, aged about 6 to 100 years, were systemically healthy Caucasian individuals from Russia. Ten milliliters of peripheral blood were drawn from each donor into EDTA-treated Vacutainer tubes. PBMCs were isolated by Ficoll-Paque density-gradient centrifugation, with at least 7 million obtained per sample. Total RNA was extracted from PBMCs with Trizol reagent, with at least 6 micrograms obtained per sample. Naive CD45RAhigh/CD27high T cell percentages were measured by flow cytometry on a PBMC aliquot from every donor. Separately, the same data were catalogued under a study of T cells of mothers and their children. As noted in the second study: Donors were nine systemically healthy Caucasian individuals: three mothers and their six children. cDNA synthesis used all of the extracted RNA, with around 1.6 ug of RNA in each 15 ul reaction. In the second PCR, the M1S primer introduced both the sample barcodes and 2-4 random nucleotides. More than 8.5 million TCR beta CDR3 reads were obtained from each mother, and roughly 3 million reads were obtained from each child. TCR recombination output is similarly shaped by thymic selection in related and unrelated pairs, with a minor effect exerted by inherited differences. Normalized repertoire overlap in related mother-child pairs was always slightly higher than in unrelated mother-child pairs, but the difference was never significant. No persistent microchimeric T cell clones were found, with a detection sensitivity of roughly 100 clones per million clonotypes. In the study, deep NGS was used to compare the TCR beta repertoires of mothers and children, and features distinguishing related mother-child pairs from unrelated individuals were sought. Mothers averaged roughly 40 +/- 4 years of age and children averaged about 10 +/- 4 years. After adapters were ligated using NEBNext reagents, the libraries underwent 100+100 nt paired-end sequencing on an Illumina HiSeq 2000. Mother and child libraries were prepared a month apart and sequenced in separate runs to prevent cross-contamination. For each donor, somewhere between roughly 500,000 and 2,300,000 distinct TCR beta clonotypes were identified. Naive TCR beta clonotypes were estimated from low-frequency clonotypes matched to each donor's FACS-determined naive share, without sorting.

The rearranged segments are TRBV2 and TRBJ2-2; 14 of the junction bases match TRBD2. The TCR sequence derives from a boy aged 10-17 years in good health. Sequenced input: blood. In nucleotide form, the sequence is TGTGCCAGCAGCCTCGACTTCGGGACTAGCGGGAGAGGGGAGCTGTTTTTT. It is translated as CASSLDFGTSGRGELFF. Outside the CDR3, residues come from the reference TRBV2 and TRBJ2-2 proteins, so the full variable domain is: EPEVTQTPSHQVTQMGQEVILRCVPISNHLYFYWYRQILGQKVEFLVSFYNNEISEKSEIFDDQFSVERPDGSNFTLKIRSTKLEDSAMYFCASSLDFGTSGRGELFFGEGSRLTVL.